One and the same sample provided the 32 T cell receptor beta chains below, sequenced in a study of T cells in Graves' hyperthyroidism and ophthalmopathy. Amplification of TCR beta CDR3 regions was performed using RNA transcripts as template. The HTBI primer set was used in a first-round RT-PCR of the TCR CDR3. TCRdb called the multiplex PCR reads again in MiXCR, with one record for every CDR3 protein. Among roughly 840,000 distinct CDR3 sequences listed, approximately 40% were seen once. Sequencing was done on a sample of blood. These receptors were taken from a man aged 18 to 29 with Graves' hyperthyroidism.

In this sample, this clonotype turned up a few times. The chain carries TRBV7-3 and TRBJ2-2; 8 positions match TRBD2. CDR1 is SGHTA and CDR2 is FQGTGA in the germline V gene. This CDR3 has 15 residues. V dropped 5 bases and J dropped 5; count of bases not matched to a gene: 7. CDR3: CASSNTGRETGELFF. The CDR3 DNA sequence: TGTGCCAGCAGCAACACCGGGAGGGAAACCGGGGAGCTGTTTTTT.

The rearrangement links TRBV7-3 to TRBJ1-1, with a weak D call TRBD1 (5 bases). This CDR3 region has 15 residues. Germline assignment: CDR1 SGHTA and CDR2 FQGTGA. The V and J ends lost 5 bases and 4 bases respectively, with 17 bases between them. The CDR3 loop reads CASSRFDRSSTEAFF. The CDR3 DNA sequence: TGTGCCAGCAGCCGATTCGACAGATCAAGCACTGAAGCTTTCTTT.

In this sample, this clonotype turned up a few times. The chain employs TRBV11-2 and TRBJ1-3; D unresolved. V lost 1 base and J 4 bases, leaving 11 bases between the germline ends. The length of the CDR3 is 15 residues. The V gene's germline CDR1 is SGHAT and CDR2 FQNNGV. The CDR3 sequence is CASSLGSRGGNTIYF. Written as DNA, the CDR3 is TGTGCCAGCAGCTTAGGAAGCCGAGGCGGAAACACCATATATTTT. Complete variable domain (other parts from reference TRBV11-2 and TRBJ1-3): EAGVAQSPRYKIIEKRQSVAFWCNPISGHATLYWYQQILGQGPKLLIQFQNNGVVDDSQLPKDRFSAERLKGVDSTLKIQPAKLEDSAVYLCASSLGSRGGNTIYFGEGSWLTVV.

This clonotype was observed many times. The J gene is TRBJ2-5, the V gene TRBV2; D remains ambiguous. V lost 6 bases, J lost 4 bases, and 6 bases lay in between. Germline CDR1 is SNHLY and CDR2 is FYNNEI. There are 11 residues in the CDR3. The DNA for the CDR3 is TGTGCCAGCAGACGCGGAGAGACCCAGTACTTC. It yields the protein CASRRGETQYF.

This clonotype was seen repeatedly, ten times or more. The chain recombines TRBV7-9 with TRBJ2-2, with D hard to call. This CDR3 spans 12 amino acids. Germline V gene lookup returns CDR1 SEHNR and CDR2 FQNEAQ (reference sequence). Trimming cost V 3 bases and J 2 bases, with 1 base left between them. CDR3 in amino acids: CASSFNTGELFF. CDR3 nucleotide sequence: TGTGCCAGCAGCTTTAACACCGGGGAGCTGTTTTTT.

Only a few counts were recorded for this clonotype. The chain is built from TRBV11-2 and TRBJ2-7, with 13 bases aligning to TRBD2. This CDR3 contains 15 residues. The germline CDR1 and CDR2 sequences are SGHAT and FQNNGV. J was trimmed by 7 bases and V by 3 bases; bases with no gene match: 6. The CDR3 here is CASSFTSGRAREQYF. The CDR3 nucleotides read TGTGCCAGCAGCTTTACTAGCGGGAGGGCCCGGGAGCAGTACTTC.

This clonotype has only one observation. The CDR3, as DNA: TGCAGCTTAGAGAGGGGCTATCAGCCCCAGCATTTT. It is translated as CSLERGYQPQHF. The rearrangement joins TRBV29-1 to TRBJ1-5; tentative D call: TRBD1 (5 bases). Trimming cost V 8 bases and J 5 bases, with 13 bases left between them. Germline V CDR1 and CDR2: SQVTM, ANQGSEA. CDR3 length equals 12 residues.

This clonotype was picked up many times. This rearrangement joins TRBV2 to TRBJ2-7; 10 nucleotides line up with TRBD1. V shed 7 bases, J shed 6 bases, and the junction held 6 bases outside the gene matches. The CDR3 loop spans 13 amino acids. Per the germline V gene, CDR1 is SNHLY and CDR2 is FYNNEI. CDR3 sequence (DNA): TGTGCCAGCATGACCGGGACAGGGGCCGAGCAGTACTTC. Translated: CASMTGTGAEQYF.

The chain joins TRBV14 to TRBJ1-1, with D unresolved. Germline V CDR1 and CDR2: SGHDN, FVKESK. The CDR3 length is 15 residues. V lost 0 bases to trimming and J lost 4 bases, with 12 bases between them. This CDR3 reads CASSQDDGFGTEAFF. The CDR3 DNA reads as TGTGCCAGCAGCCAAGATGATGGTTTTGGCACTGAAGCTTTCTTT.

Of note for this clonotype: Its ends do not fully match the called genes, so a read error is possible. The rearrangement links TRBV10-3 to TRBJ1-4; 10 bases are shared with TRBD1. Germline CDR1 and CDR2: ENHRY and SYGVKD. This CDR3 region has 13 residues. The CDR3 sequence: CAVRQGANEKLFF. Written as DNA, the CDR3 is TGTGCCGTCAGACAGGGGGCGAATGAAAAACTGTTTTTT.

The chain recombines TRBV7-9 with TRBJ2-2, with 9 bases identical to TRBD1. This CDR3 has 17 residues. Losses at the gene ends were 3 bases for V and 4 bases for J; bases not matched to a gene: 9. The germline gives CDR1 SEHNR, CDR2 FQNEAQ (reference sequence). The CDR3 DNA sequence: TGTGCCAGCAGCTTCCACAGGGGGCTTATGCCCACCGGGGAGCTGTTTTTT. It specifies CASSFHRGLMPTGELFF.

The chain carries TRBV18 and TRBJ1-2; the D is unclear. The V gene's germline CDR1 is KGHSH and CDR2 LQKENI. The CDR3 spans 14 residues. The V gene lost 3 bases and the J gene lost 8 bases, with 16 bases spanning the gap. CDR3 sequence (DNA): TGTGCCAGCTCACCTACCCCGTCCTGGGAGGGCTACACCTTC. This encodes CASSPTPSWEGYTF.

The chain joins TRBV11-2 to TRBJ2-7, with 7 nucleotides matching TRBD2. Germline V gene data show CDR1 as SGHAT and CDR2 as FQNNGV. V gave up 4 bases and J gave up 5 bases; unmatched junction bases: 14. The CDR3 covers 16 residues. The CDR3 bases are TGTGCCAGCAGCTCAGAGGAGCGGGTGCGGGGGAACGAGCAGTACTTC. Its protein is CASSSEERVRGNEQYF.

This sequence joins TRBV20-1 and TRBJ1-6; D unclear. The V end was cut by 0 bases, the J end by 7 bases, with 13 bases between. CDR1 is DFQATT and CDR2 is SNEGSKA in the germline V gene (reference sequence). The CDR3 covers 15 residues. This CDR3 is CSARDHSPQNSPLHF. CDR3 coding DNA: TGCAGTGCTAGAGACCACAGTCCCCAGAATTCACCCCTCCACTTT.

There are many counts of this clonotype. The chain joins TRBV19 to TRBJ1-5; D not resolved. The V end was cut by 9 bases, the J end by 7 bases, with 16 bases between. The germline gives CDR1 LNHDA, CDR2 SQIVND (reference sequence). There are 13 residues in the CDR3. DNA for the CDR3: TGTGCCAGCTCACTCCTTCCCGGCCAGCCCCAGCATTTT. Its protein product is CASSLLPGQPQHF.

The chain has TRBV29-1 and TRBJ2-7; 14 bases are a match to TRBD2. This CDR3 has 14 amino acids. J was trimmed by 7 bases and V by 3 bases; bases with no gene match: 5. Germline loops: CDR1 SQVTM, CDR2 ANQGSEA. This CDR3 reads CSVEGTSGSNEQYF. For the CDR3, the DNA is TGCAGCGTTGAGGGGACTAGCGGGAGCAATGAGCAGTACTTC.

The chain combines TRBV12-3 or TRBV12-4 with TRBJ1-4; D not certain. This CDR3 has 15 residues. V was clipped by 5 bases and J by 1 base, with 11 bases between them. CDR3 DNA sequence: TGTGCCAGCAGTACGCTCCGAGGAACTAATGAAAAACTGTTTTTT. Amino acids: CASSTLRGTNEKLFF.

This clonotype showed up just a few times. The chain joins TRBV20-1 to TRBJ2-7; weak D call: TRBD2 (5 bases). Germline assignment: CDR1 DFQATT and CDR2 SNEGSKA (reference sequence). Trimming pared 0 bases from V and 3 bases from J, leaving 12 bases between. CDR3 length: 14 residues. The CDR3 loop reads CSARERTPIYEQYF. The CDR3 nucleotides read TGCAGTGCTAGAGAAAGGACTCCCATCTACGAGCAGTACTTC.

This rearrangement joins TRBV9 to TRBJ1-5, with TRBD1 as a possible D gene (6 bases). There are 14 residues in the CDR3. Looked up from germline, CDR1 is SGDLS and CDR2 is YYNGEE. V was shortened by 4 bases and J by 11 bases, with 19 bases between the two germline ends. CDR3 sequence reads: CASSPTRGGETQHF. DNA for the CDR3: TGTGCCAGCAGCCCCACTAGGGGGGGAGAGACCCAGCATTTT.

The CDR3 reads CASSGGLANEQFF. CDR3 sequence (DNA): TGTGCCAGCAGCGGGGGACTAGCGAATGAGCAGTTCTTC. The chain recombines TRBV2 with TRBJ2-1, with 10 bases matching TRBD2. Germline V gene lookup returns CDR1 SNHLY and CDR2 FYNNEI. The CDR3 spans 13 residues. Trimming cost V 6 bases and J 7 bases; bases outside gene matches: 3.

This clonotype was detected only a few times. The J gene is TRBJ2-7, the V gene TRBV20-1, with TRBD2 matching over 7 bases. Looked up from germline, CDR1 is DFQATT and CDR2 is SNEGSKA (reference sequence). With 1 base clipped from V and 3 bases from J, the junction kept 6 bases outside the gene matches. This CDR3 comprises 14 residues. The CDR3 here is CSARGSSGYYEQYF. The CDR3, as DNA: TGCAGTGCTAGAGGATCTAGCGGCTACTACGAGCAGTACTTC.

The genes are TRBV20-1 and TRBJ1-4, with a weak D call TRBD1 (5 bases). The germline V gene has CDR1 DFQATT and CDR2 SNEGSKA (reference sequence). Deletions cut 1 base from V and 8 bases from J, with 8 bases between. The CDR3 spans 12 residues. DNA of the CDR3: TGCAGTGCTAGAGCAGGGCGAGAAAAACTGTTTTTT. Amino acids: CSARAGREKLFF.

This clonotype showed up just once. This chain joins TRBV7-1 and TRBJ2-5; 10 nucleotides line up with TRBD2. TRBV7-1 is known as an ORF, though its function is uncertain. Trimming at V came to 8 bases and at J to 5 bases, leaving 8 bases not matched to a gene. The CDR3 loop spans 14 amino acids. The DNA of the CDR3 is TGTGCCAGCGTATCAGCGGGGGGGCAGGAGACCCAGTACTTC. The encoded protein is CASVSAGGQETQYF.

Concerning this clonotype: Compared with germline, one end of the junction differs, possibly owing to a read error. The DNA of the CDR3 is TGCGCCAGCAGCCAAGGAAGGGCTGGAAACACCATATATTTT. Its translation: CASSQGRAGNTIYF. The chain combines TRBV19 with TRBJ1-3; D is unresolved. Per the germline V gene, CDR1 is LNHDA and CDR2 is SQIVND (reference sequence). The CDR3 totals 14 residues.

The genes are TRBV10-3 and TRBJ1-1; 9 positions agree with TRBD1. Germline loops: CDR1 ENHRY, CDR2 SYGVKD. The CDR3 loop spans 14 amino acids. Unmatched junction bases numbered 8, after V lost 10 bases and J lost 2 bases. In nucleotides, the CDR3 is TGTGCCAGCACCATAACAGGGGGCAACACTGAAGCTTTCTTT. Protein: CASTITGGNTEAFF.

This clonotype occurred many times. The chain uses TRBV29-1 and TRBJ2-2; no definite D call. This CDR3 has 13 amino acids. Germline assignment: CDR1 SQVTM and CDR2 ANQGSEA. Trimming stripped 6 bases from V and 7 bases from J, with 15 bases between. The CDR3 bases are TGCAGCGTGGCCGGGCATATCAACGGGGAGCTGTTTTTT. This translates into CSVAGHINGELFF.

The rearrangement uses TRBV6-1 and TRBJ1-1; 7 bases match TRBD1. CDR1 and CDR2 (germline): MNHNS, SASEGT. V trimming: 4 bases; J trimming: 5 bases; junction bases outside the gene matches: 4. The CDR3 covers 13 residues. The CDR3 protein is CASSVQQGTEAFF. As DNA, the CDR3 is TGTGCCAGCAGTGTCCAACAGGGGACTGAAGCTTTCTTT.

Ten or more counts support this clonotype. V is TRBV6-5 and J is TRBJ1-1, with unresolved D. The CDR3 has 12 amino acids. In germline, CDR1 is MNHEY, CDR2 SVGAGI. With 5 bases removed from V and 11 bases from J, the gap between germline ends came to 15 bases. The chain's CDR3 is CASSPLDEGAFF. The CDR3, as DNA: TGTGCCAGCAGTCCGTTGGATGAGGGTGCTTTCTTT.

The rearrangement joins TRBV2 to TRBJ1-2, with a tentative D call TRBD1 (6 bases). CDR1 is SNHLY and CDR2 is FYNNEI in the germline V gene. The CDR3 runs 15 residues. V lost 7 bases and J lost 4, with 19 bases in between. The CDR3 protein is CASNKGGQGGYGYTF. CDR3 bases: TGTGCCAGCAACAAAGGGGGGCAGGGAGGCTATGGCTACACCTTC.

The chain couples TRBV9 to TRBJ2-3; D is undetermined. The V gene lost 0 bases and the J gene lost 0 bases, with 8 bases spanning the gap. This CDR3 spans 15 amino acids. The germline gives CDR1 SGDLS, CDR2 YYNGEE. CDR3 coding DNA: TGTGCCAGCAGCGTAGTAGGTCATAGCACAGATACGCAGTATTTT. Translated, it gives CASSVVGHSTDTQYF.

A single count supports this clonotype. The rearrangement links TRBV5-1 to TRBJ2-5, with TRBD1 matching over 7 bases. There are 16 residues in the CDR3. The V segment lost 4 bases and the J segment 4 bases; nucleotides outside the gene matches: 13. CDR1 SGHRS and CDR2 YFSETQ come from the germline V gene. The CDR3 DNA sequence: TGCGCCAGCAGCATCCAACAGGGGATGGGGACAGAGACCCAGTACTTC. This encodes CASSIQQGMGTETQYF.

The chain couples TRBV7-9 to TRBJ1-3; D unclear. V was trimmed by 6 bases and J by 2 bases, leaving 11 bases between them. Germline V gives CDR1 SEHNR, CDR2 FQNEAQ (reference sequence). The CDR3 length is 14 residues. CDR3 bases: TGTGCCAGCAGTCCCCACGGGGCTGGAAACACCATATATTTT. Its protein product is CASSPHGAGNTIYF.